These T cell receptor beta chains were read from a single sample in a study of blood T cell repertoires in COVID-19. The assay was immunoSEQ multiplex PCR, and TCRdb's table has in-frame clones only and misses some. Of over 200,000 clones in the sample, approximately 84% are singletons; the top ten hold around 2%. The sample comprised PBMCs or T cells enriched from blood (not recorded which). The receptor source for this set is a man aged 55 to 70 who had recovered from COVID-19. Both conserved end residues are trimmed from each CDR3.

J gene: TRBJ1-1; V gene: TRBV20-1; CDR3 length: 12; CDR3 protein: SASISRVNTEAF
J gene: TRBJ1-1; V gene: TRBV7-6; CDR3 length: 9; CDR3 protein: ASSHGQGAF
J gene: TRBJ2-6; V gene: TRBV11-3; CDR3 length: 15; CDR3 protein: ASSFRGNSGGANVLT
J gene: TRBJ1-2; V gene: TRBV6-5; CDR3 length: 10; CDR3 protein: ASSRQGHGYT
J gene: TRBJ2-3; V gene: TRBV11-3; CDR3 length: 13; CDR3 protein: ASSSRQHYTDTQY
J gene: TRBJ1-3; V gene: TRBV2; CDR3 length: 11; CDR3 protein: ASRADRGNTIY
J gene: TRBJ1-1; V gene: TRBV19; CDR3 length: 13; CDR3 protein: ASSKQGDGDTEAF
J gene: TRBJ2-7; V gene: TRBV30; CDR3 length: 11; CDR3 protein: AWSRGSTYEQY
J gene: TRBJ2-5; V gene: TRBV4-2; CDR3 length: 14; CDR3 protein: ASSPRLAGAQETQY
J gene: TRBJ1-1; V gene: TRBV10-1; CDR3 length: 13; CDR3 protein: ASSDGQGLNTEAF
J gene: TRBJ1-2; V gene: TRBV11-3; CDR3 length: 11; CDR3 protein: ASSLDRGGGYT
J gene: TRBJ2-2; V gene: TRBV5-4; CDR3 length: 13; CDR3 protein: ASSPNGGAPGELF
J gene: TRBJ2-5; V gene: TRBV4-2; CDR3 length: 12; CDR3 protein: ASSQGTRAETQY
J gene: TRBJ2-3; V gene: TRBV5-1; CDR3 length: 14; CDR3 protein: ASSPRGGGGGDTQY
J gene: TRBJ1-1; V gene: TRBV4-1; CDR3 length: 14; CDR3 protein: ASSQRDRANDTEAF
J gene: TRBJ1-6; V gene: TRBV30; CDR3 length: 13; CDR3 protein: AWRIWDSDNSPLH
J gene: TRBJ1-1; V gene: TRBV4-3; CDR3 length: 11; CDR3 protein: ASSQTGHTEAF
J gene: TRBJ2-7; V gene: TRBV5-6; CDR3 length: 11; CDR3 protein: ASSYDRKGEQY
J gene: TRBJ2-3; V gene: TRBV7-2; CDR3 length: 12; CDR3 protein: ASSPSGGVDTQY
J gene: TRBJ2-1; V gene: TRBV11-1; CDR3 length: 10; CDR3 protein: ASSFVVNEQF
J gene: TRBJ2-7; V gene: TRBV2; CDR3 length: 13; CDR3 protein: ASKQRRASLWEQY
J gene: TRBJ1-6; V gene: TRBV6-5; CDR3 length: 11; CDR3 protein: ASSTGGNSPLH
J gene: TRBJ2-1; V gene: TRBV5-4; CDR3 length: 10; CDR3 protein: ASSLEGPEQF
J gene: TRBJ1-4; V gene: TRBV19; CDR3 length: 12; CDR3 protein: ASSSGRQNEKLF
J gene: TRBJ1-1; V gene: TRBV11-1; CDR3 length: 12; CDR3 protein: ASSLGTGWTEAF
J gene: TRBJ1-3; V gene: TRBV7-8; CDR3 length: 14; CDR3 protein: ASSLGLPGSGNTIY
J gene: TRBJ1-6; V gene: TRBV23-1; CDR3 length: 13; CDR3 protein: ASRPAGTGNSPLH
J gene: TRBJ1-2; V gene: TRBV14; CDR3 length: 12; CDR3 protein: ASSQELGTVGYT
J gene: TRBJ2-7; V gene: TRBV5-6; CDR3 length: 11; CDR3 protein: ASSLAPLYEQY
J gene: TRBJ1-2; V gene: TRBV27; CDR3 length: 13; CDR3 protein: ASSLSPGANYGYT
J gene: TRBJ2-7; V gene: TRBV9; CDR3 length: 13; CDR3 protein: ASSVGQGATYEQY
J gene: TRBJ2-5; V gene: TRBV24-1; CDR3 length: 12; CDR3 protein: ATSDLQGGETQY
J gene: TRBJ1-3; V gene: TRBV19; CDR3 length: 14; CDR3 protein: ASSIRDRGSGNTIY
J gene: TRBJ2-7; V gene: TRBV25-1; CDR3 length: 13; CDR3 protein: ASSAYSVQGYEQY
J gene: TRBJ1-3; V gene: TRBV4-2; CDR3 length: 10; CDR3 protein: ASSPQGNTIY
J gene: TRBJ1-4; V gene: TRBV2; CDR3 length: 13; CDR3 protein: ASSGPGQGEEKLF
J gene: TRBJ1-1; V gene: TRBV2; CDR3 length: 12; CDR3 protein: ATCWDRMNTEAF
J gene: TRBJ1-1; V gene: TRBV5-1; CDR3 length: 15; CDR3 protein: ASSLGAGTRGNTEAF
J gene: TRBJ2-5; V gene: TRBV19; CDR3 length: 15; CDR3 protein: ASSIVWVGVTQETQY
J gene: TRBJ1-2; V gene: TRBV9; CDR3 length: 12; CDR3 protein: ASSPRDSNYGYT
J gene: TRBJ2-3; V gene: TRBV9; CDR3 length: 14; CDR3 protein: ASSPMGGGSTDTQY
J gene: TRBJ2-5; V gene: TRBV3-1/TRBV3-2; CDR3 length: 16; CDR3 protein: ASSQVPSGGRSIETQY
J gene: TRBJ1-2; V gene: TRBV7-9; CDR3 length: 12; CDR3 protein: ASSSEGHRYGYT
J gene: TRBJ2-3; V gene: TRBV27; CDR3 length: 14; CDR3 protein: ASTRGSGGPTDTQY
J gene: TRBJ2-7; V gene: TRBV18; CDR3 length: 11; CDR3 protein: ASSRQEDHEQY